These 3 T cell receptor beta chains were sequenced from one sample in a study of response to subunit inactivated influenza vaccine listed by TCRdb under 2018. The protocol used for the library was RT-PCR. The reads were generated on an Illumina HiSeq 2500. The public reads were reanalyzed by TCRdb: fastp trimming at Q25, MiXCR alignment, in-frame beta chains only. Every entry covers one CDR3 protein and lists the most common genes and DNA from its rows. The table for this sample lists hundreds of thousands of distinct CDR3 sequences; roughly 13% of them were counted only once. The top ten clonotypes cover approximately 7% of the sample. The sequencing here drew on PBMCs from blood, taken about 14 days before vaccination. These receptors originate from a man aged 45 to 65 who received an inactivated influenza vaccine. Donor details come from another sample of the same person, matched by shared clones.

This clonotype has ten or more counts. This chain joins TRBV5-1 and TRBJ2-5; D gene unclear. Germline assignment: CDR1 SGHRS and CDR2 YFSETQ. V lost 6 bases to trimming and J lost 4 bases, with 16 bases between them. The CDR3 is 14 residues long. CDR3 sequence (DNA): TGCGCCAGCACCGACGGCCCAACTGGAGAGACCCAGTACTTC. Encoded protein: CASTDGPTGETQYF.

The table lists this clonotype with a count of one. This rearrangement joins TRBV7-9 to TRBJ2-5; D not resolved. Germline values: CDR1 SEHNR, CDR2 FQNEAQ (reference sequence). V was trimmed by 7 bases and J by 5 bases, leaving 20 bases between them. The CDR3 runs to 15 residues. The CDR3: CASTDGPAVGETQYF. DNA for the CDR3: TGTGCCAGCACCGACGGACCCGCGGTAGGGGAGACCCAGTACTTC.

The rearrangement links TRBV23-1 to TRBJ2-5, with D possibly being TRBD2 (6 bases). TRBV23-1 is flagged as an ORF with uncertain function. Between the trimmed V and J ends, which lost 3 bases and 2 bases, there was a span of 16 bases. This CDR3 contains 16 residues. The CDR3 loop reads CASSHRRGTQQETQYF. As DNA, the CDR3 is TGCGCCAGCAGTCATCGCCGGGGGACGCAACAAGAGACCCAGTACTTC.